The TCR beta chain under discussion was sequenced for a study of T cell clonality in common variable immunodeficiency. Findings and limits, study-wide: Common variable immunodeficiency TCR beta sequences reportedly had fewer deletions and N-nucleotide insertions.

CDR3 length: 15 amino acids. The germline V gene has CDR1 SGHTS and CDR2 YDEGEE. The trim removed 4 bases at V and 1 base at J, leaving 7 bases unmatched. Some clones are missing from TCRdb's copy, which holds only in-frame ones; the method was immunoSEQ multiplex PCR. The record shows about 52,000 clones for this sample, with no singletons present. This clone has just a few counts. Its antigen is unidentified. The read gets to within 3 residues of the CDR3 end, and the germline J gene fills in the rest. Sequences were obtained from peripheral blood mononuclear cells. This clonotype was sampled from a person between 18 and 69 years old in good health. The chain carries TRBV5-8 and TRBJ2-5; 7 nucleotides align to TRBD1. The CDR3 loop is CASSQGQKVQETQYF. The CDR3 DNA, read in part, is TGTGCCAGCAGCCAGGGACAGAAAGTCCAAGAGACC.